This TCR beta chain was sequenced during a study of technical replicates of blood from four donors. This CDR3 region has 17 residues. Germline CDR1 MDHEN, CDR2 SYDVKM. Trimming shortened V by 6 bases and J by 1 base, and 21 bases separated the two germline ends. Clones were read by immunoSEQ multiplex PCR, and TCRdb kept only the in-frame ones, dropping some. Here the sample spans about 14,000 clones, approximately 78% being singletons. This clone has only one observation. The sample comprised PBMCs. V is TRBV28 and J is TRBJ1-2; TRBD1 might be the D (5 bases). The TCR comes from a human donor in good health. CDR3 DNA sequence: TGTGCCAGCAGCCTCATCGAGGTGACAGCAAGTAACTATGGCTACACCTTC. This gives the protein CASSLIEVTASNYGYTF.